Listed below are T cell receptor beta chains from one sample, sequenced in a study of T cells in Graves' hyperthyroidism and ophthalmopathy. MiXCR was run by TCRdb on the multiplex PCR reads, yielding one entry per CDR3 protein. Of 600,000 or so distinct CDR3 sequences detected, roughly 14% appear once; the ten largest clones hold under 15%. The sample was blood. The receptors were sampled from a woman between 50 and 59 years old with Graves' ophthalmopathy. Both conserved end residues are part of each CDR3. The D gene is left open where the match is weak. Clone size is given for some rows only: seen once, a few or many times, or a class if the clone is expanded.

j_call | clone_size | v_call | d_call | cdr3_nt | cdr3_aa
TRBJ1-6 | many | TRBV7-2 | TRBD1 | TGTGCCAGCAGCTTAATGGGGACAGAGAATTCACCCCTCCACTTT | CASSLMGTENSPLHF
TRBJ1-6 | . | TRBV2 | TRBD1 | TGTGCCAGCAGTGAATGGGACAGGGGCGATTCACCCCTCCACTTT | CASSEWDRGDSPLHF
TRBJ2-1 | many | TRBV5-1 | TRBD2 | TGCGCCAGCAGCGCGGGACTAGCTCTCTACAATGAGCAGTTCTTC | CASSAGLALYNEQFF
TRBJ2-3 | few | TRBV7-9 | . | TGTGCCAGCAGCTTAGCGCCACCCGGGCGGACTAGCACAGATACGCAGTATTTT | CASSLAPPGRTSTDTQYF
TRBJ1-6 | few | TRBV15 | . | TGTGCCACCAGCAGAGACGATCCACCCCTCCACTTT | CATSRDDPPLHF
TRBJ2-1 | . | TRBV10-3 | . | TGTGCCATCAGCTCCCTATACGAGCAGTTCTTC | CAISSLYEQFF
TRBJ2-3 | few | TRBV9 | . | TGTGCCAGCAGCGATCGGGCGGGTACCACAGATACGCAGTATTTT | CASSDRAGTTDTQYF
TRBJ1-2 | . | TRBV5-1 | TRBD1 | TGCGCCAGCAGCGGGCTCGGGACAGGGAAAGAAGCTTTTAACTATGGCTACACCTTC | CASSGLGTGKEAFNYGYTF
TRBJ2-1 | many | TRBV27 | TRBD2 | TGTGCCAGCAGTTCGAGGGAGGGGTCCTACAATGAGCAGTTCTTC | CASSSREGSYNEQFF
TRBJ1-5 | many | TRBV20-1 | . | TGCAGTGCTATGTCAAATAGCAATCAGCCCCAGCATTTT | CSAMSNSNQPQHF
TRBJ1-2 | many | TRBV4-3 | . | TGCGCCAGCAGCCAAGATCGACTGACAGCTAACTATGGCTACACCTTC | CASSQDRLTANYGYTF
TRBJ2-7 | many | TRBV28 | . | TGTGCCAGCAGTTTTTCGGGAGAAAACTCCTACGAGCAGTACTTC | CASSFSGENSYEQYF
TRBJ2-7 | many | TRBV7-9 | TRBD1 | TGTGCCAGCAGCCCCCGGGACAGGCCAACCTACGAGCAGTACTTC | CASSPRDRPTYEQYF
TRBJ1-1 | many | TRBV11-3 | TRBD1 | TGTGCCAGCAGCCCAGAACAGGGGAAGAACACTGAAGCTTTCTTT | CASSPEQGKNTEAFF
TRBJ2-2 | . | TRBV25-1 | TRBD2 | TGTGCCAGCAGTGAAATAGCCGGGACTAGCGGGAGGTTTGCCAACACCGGGGAGCTGTTTTTT | CASSEIAGTSGRFANTGELFF
TRBJ2-1 | once | TRBV12-3/TRBV12-4 | TRBD1 | TGTGCCAGCAGGGGCTGGACAGGGGGCTCCTACAATGAGCAGTTCTTC | CASRGWTGGSYNEQFF
TRBJ2-4 | many | TRBV18 | . | TGTGCCAGCTCACCATGGACAGCTCTAGCCAAAAACATTCAGTACTTC | CASSPWTALAKNIQYF
TRBJ2-7 | many | TRBV12-3/TRBV12-4 | . | TGTGCCAGCAGGAAAGCGTTGGGTGAGTCCTACGAGCAGTACTTC | CASRKALGESYEQYF
TRBJ2-1 | many | TRBV7-2 | . | TGTGCCAGCAGTTCAACCGTCGGCGACTACAATGAGCAGTTCTTC | CASSSTVGDYNEQFF
TRBJ2-1 | many | TRBV7-7 | . | TGTGCTAGCAGCTCACTAGGGGACAATGAGCAGTTCTTC | CASSSLGDNEQFF
TRBJ2-2 | many | TRBV7-2 | TRBD2 | TGTGCCAGCAGCCCTAGCGGGAGAAGCACCGGGGAGCTGTTTTTT | CASSPSGRSTGELFF
TRBJ1-5 | many | TRBV5-1 | TRBD1 | TGCGCCAGCAGCTTGGGTGACAGGGTTGGTCAGCCCCAGCATTTT | CASSLGDRVGQPQHF
TRBJ1-2 | many | TRBV5-1 | . | TGCGCCAGCAGCCGGGAGACACCGGACTATGGCTACACCTTC | CASSRETPDYGYTF